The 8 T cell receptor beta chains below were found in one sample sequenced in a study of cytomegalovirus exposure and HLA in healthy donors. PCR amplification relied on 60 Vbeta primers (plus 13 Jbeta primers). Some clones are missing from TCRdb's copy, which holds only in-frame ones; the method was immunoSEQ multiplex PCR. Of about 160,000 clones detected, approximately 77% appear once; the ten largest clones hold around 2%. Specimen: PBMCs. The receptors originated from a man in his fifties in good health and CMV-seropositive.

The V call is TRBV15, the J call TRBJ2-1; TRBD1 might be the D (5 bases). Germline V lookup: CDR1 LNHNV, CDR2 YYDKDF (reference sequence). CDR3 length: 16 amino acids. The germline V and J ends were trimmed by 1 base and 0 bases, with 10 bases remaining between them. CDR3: CATSRADRISYNEQFF. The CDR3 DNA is TGTGCCACCAGCAGAGCCGACAGAATCTCCTACAATGAGCAGTTCTTC.

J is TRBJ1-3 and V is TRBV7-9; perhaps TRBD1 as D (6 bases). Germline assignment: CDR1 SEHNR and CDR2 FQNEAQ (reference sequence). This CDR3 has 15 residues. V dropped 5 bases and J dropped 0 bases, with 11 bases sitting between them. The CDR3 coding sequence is TGTGCCAGCAGCCTTGACAGGCACTCTGGAAACACCATATATTTT. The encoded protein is CASSLDRHSGNTIYF.

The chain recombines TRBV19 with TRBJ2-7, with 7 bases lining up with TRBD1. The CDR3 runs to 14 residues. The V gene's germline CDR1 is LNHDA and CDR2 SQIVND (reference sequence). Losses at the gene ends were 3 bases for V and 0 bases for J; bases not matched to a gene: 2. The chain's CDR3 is CASSIGDSSYEQYF. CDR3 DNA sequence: TGTGCCAGTAGTATCGGGGACAGCTCCTACGAGCAGTACTTC.

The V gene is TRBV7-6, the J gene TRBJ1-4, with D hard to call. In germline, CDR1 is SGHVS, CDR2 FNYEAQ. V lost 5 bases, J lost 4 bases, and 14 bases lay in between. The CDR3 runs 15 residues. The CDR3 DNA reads TGTGCCAGCAGCCCCCGTGGAGGGCTTAATGAAAAACTGTTTTTT. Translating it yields CASSPRGGLNEKLFF.

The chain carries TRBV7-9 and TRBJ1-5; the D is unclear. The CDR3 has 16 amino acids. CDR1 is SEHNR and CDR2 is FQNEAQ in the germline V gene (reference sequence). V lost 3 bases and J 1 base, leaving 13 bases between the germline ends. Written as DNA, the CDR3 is TGTGCCAGCAGCTTGGAGGGCGGAGTGAGCAATCAGCCCCAGCATTTT. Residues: CASSLEGGVSNQPQHF.

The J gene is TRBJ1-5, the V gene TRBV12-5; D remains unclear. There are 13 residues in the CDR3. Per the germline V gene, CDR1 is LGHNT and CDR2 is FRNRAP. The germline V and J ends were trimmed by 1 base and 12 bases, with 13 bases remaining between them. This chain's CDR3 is CASGLGRELLQHF. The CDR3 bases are TGTGCTAGTGGTTTGGGCCGAGAACTTCTCCAGCATTTT.

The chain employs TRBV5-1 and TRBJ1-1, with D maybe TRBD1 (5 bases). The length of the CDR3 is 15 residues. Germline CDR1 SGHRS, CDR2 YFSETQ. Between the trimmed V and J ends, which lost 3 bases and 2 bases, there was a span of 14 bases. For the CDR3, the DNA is TGCGCCAGCAGCTCCGGGTTGGGGCCCAACACTGAAGCTTTCTTT. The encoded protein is CASSSGLGPNTEAFF.

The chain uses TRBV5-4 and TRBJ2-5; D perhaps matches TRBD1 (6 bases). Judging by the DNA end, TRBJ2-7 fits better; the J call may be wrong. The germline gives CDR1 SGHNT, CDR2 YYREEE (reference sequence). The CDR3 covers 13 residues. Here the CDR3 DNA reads TGTGCCAGCAGCATGGACAGTGTCTACGAGCAGTACTTC. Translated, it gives CASSMDSVYEQYF.